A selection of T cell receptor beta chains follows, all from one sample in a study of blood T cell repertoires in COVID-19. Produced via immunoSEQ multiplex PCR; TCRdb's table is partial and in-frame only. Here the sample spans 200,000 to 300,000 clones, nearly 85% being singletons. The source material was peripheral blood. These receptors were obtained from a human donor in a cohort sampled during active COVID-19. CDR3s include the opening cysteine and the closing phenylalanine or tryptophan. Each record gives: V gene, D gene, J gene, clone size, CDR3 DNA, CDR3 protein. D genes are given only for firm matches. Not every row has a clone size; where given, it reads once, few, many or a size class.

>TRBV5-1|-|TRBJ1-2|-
TGCGCCAGCTCCCCGGGGAGCGCTAACTATGGCTACACCTTC
CASSPGSANYGYTF
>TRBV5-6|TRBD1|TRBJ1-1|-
TGTGCCAGCAGGGGTACCTGGACAGGGACCGATGAAGCTTTCTTT
CASRGTWTGTDEAFF
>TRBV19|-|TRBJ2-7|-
TGTGCCAGTAGTATTGCTGCCGGTTCCTCCTACGAGCAGTACTTC
CASSIAAGSSYEQYF
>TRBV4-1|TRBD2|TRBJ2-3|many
TGCGCCAGCAGCCCAGCCGGGACTAGAGCTACAGATACGCAGTATTTT
CASSPAGTRATDTQYF
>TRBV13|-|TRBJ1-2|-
TGTGCCAGCAGCCGTGGGCGAGGGAGCCATGGCTACACCTTC
CASSRGRGSHGYTF
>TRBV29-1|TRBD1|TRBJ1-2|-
TGCAGCGTTGGACAGGGGGCGGGTGGCTACACCTTC
CSVGQGAGGYTF
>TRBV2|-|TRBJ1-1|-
TGTGCCAGCAGTGGGAGGGGACCCGGACCACTTATTACTGAAGCTTTCTTT
CASSGRGPGPLITEAFF
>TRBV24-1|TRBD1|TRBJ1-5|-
TGTGCCACCAGTGGCGGGACAGGCGCGAATCAGCCCCAGCATTTT
CATSGGTGANQPQHF
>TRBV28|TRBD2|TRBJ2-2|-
TGTGCCAGCAGTTTACCGCTAGCGGGGCGCACCGGGGAGCTGTTTTTT
CASSLPLAGRTGELFF
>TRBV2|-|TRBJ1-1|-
TGTGCCAGGCGGCGGGTCGAAGCTTTCTTT
CARRRVEAFF
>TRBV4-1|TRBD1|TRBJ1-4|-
TGCGCCAGCAGCCAGAACCCCGGGACAGGGCAGGAAAAACTGTTTTTT
CASSQNPGTGQEKLFF
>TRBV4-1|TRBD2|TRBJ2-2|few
TGCGCCAGCAGCCAAGACGGGACTAGGCTCGGGGAGCTGTTTTTT
CASSQDGTRLGELFF
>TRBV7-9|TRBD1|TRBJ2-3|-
TGTGCCAGCAGCTCGACAGGGATGAGCACAGATACGCAGTATTTT
CASSSTGMSTDTQYF
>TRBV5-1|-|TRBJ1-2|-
TGCGCCAGCAGCTTGTCGGGGAAAACTAACTATGGCTACACCTTC
CASSLSGKTNYGYTF
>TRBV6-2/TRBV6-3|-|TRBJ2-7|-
TGTGCCAGCAGTTCCGACAGACAGAGAGTCTACGAGCAGTACTTC
CASSSDRQRVYEQYF
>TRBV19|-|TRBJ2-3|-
TGTGCCACCGACACGGGGTGGGGCACAGATACGCAGTATTTT
CATDTGWGTDTQYF